The 13 T cell receptor beta chains listed next were all sequenced from one sample in a study of blood T cell repertoires in COVID-19. Repertoires were generated with immunoSEQ multiplex PCR, while TCRdb's copy carries only in-frame clones and drops some. This table has some 240,000 clones, 70% to 90% appearing once. The sample comprised PBMCs or T cells enriched from blood (not recorded which). Receptors originate from a woman between 50 and 59 years old who had been exposed to COVID-19.

The rearrangement links TRBV19 to TRBJ1-1; D call uncertain. Per germline, CDR1 LNHDA and CDR2 SQIVND (reference sequence). This CDR3 is 14 amino acids long. The V gene lost 5 bases and the J gene lost 1 base, with 11 bases spanning the gap. CDR3 in DNA: TGTGCCAGTAGTCTCCTGACTTGGAACACTGAAGCTTTCTTT. Its translation is CASSLLTWNTEAFF.

CDR3 DNA: TGTGCCAGCTCCATGAACACTGAAGCTTTCTTT. Encoded protein: CASSMNTEAFF. This chain links TRBV12-3 or TRBV12-4 with TRBJ1-1, with unresolved D. Deletions cut 8 bases from V and 0 bases from J, with 4 bases between. The length of the CDR3 is 11 residues.

The chain recombines TRBV7-9 with TRBJ1-1; 8 bases agree with TRBD1. V lost 5 bases to trimming and J lost 7 bases; unmatched junction nucleotides: 3. Germline V gives CDR1 SEHNR, CDR2 FQNEAQ (reference sequence). CDR3 length: 12 amino acids. CDR3 DNA: TGTGCCAGCAGCCGGGACAGGTTTGAAGCTTTCTTT. Its protein product is CASSRDRFEAFF.

The V gene is TRBV2, the J gene TRBJ2-1; TRBD1 is a possible D gene (6 bases). The V gene lost 7 bases and the J gene lost 1 base, with 11 bases spanning the gap. The germline V gene encodes CDR1 SNHLY and CDR2 FYNNEI. The CDR3 totals 14 residues. The CDR3 region is CASTTGPSYNEQFF. CDR3 coding DNA: TGTGCCAGCACGACAGGTCCTTCCTACAATGAGCAGTTCTTC. Drawing the rest from reference TRBV2 and TRBJ2-1, the complete variable domain is EPEVTQTPSHQVTQMGQEVILRCVPISNHLYFYWYRQILGQKVEFLVSFYNNEISEKSEIFDDQFSVERPDGSNFTLKIRSTKLEDSAMYFCASTTGPSYNEQFFGPGTRLTVL.

This rearrangement joins TRBV19 to TRBJ1-1; D might be TRBD1 (5 bases). V lost 2 bases, J lost 5 bases, and 9 bases lay in between. CDR3 length equals 13 residues. Germline V gene lookup returns CDR1 LNHDA and CDR2 SQIVND (reference sequence). The CDR3 protein is CASSIRGGTEAFF. For the CDR3, the DNA is TGTGCCAGTAGTATAAGGGGTGGGACTGAAGCTTTCTTT.

As concerns this clone: The same CDR3 also results from other DNA sequences found in this sample. V usage is TRBV12-3 or TRBV12-4 and J usage is TRBJ2-3; D remains ambiguous. V was pared by 5 bases and J by 0 bases, with 3 bases between. The CDR3 runs to 12 residues. The CDR3 nucleotides are TGTGCCAGCAGTCTCAGCACAGATACGCAGTATTTT. Translating gives CASSLSTDTQYF.

This chain joins TRBV4-3 and TRBJ2-7; 15 bases fit TRBD2. The CDR3 is 16 residues long. The V gene's germline CDR1 is LGHNA and CDR2 YSLEER. J gave up 2 bases and V 3 bases, and 2 bases lay outside the gene matches. Written as DNA, the CDR3 is TGCGCCAGCAGCCAGGGACTAGCGGGGGGTCCCTACGAGCAGTACTTC. Protein: CASSQGLAGGPYEQYF.

V gene TRBV29-1 combines with J gene TRBJ2-5; 7 bases are shared with TRBD1. The CDR3 is made up of 13 amino acids. CDR1 and CDR2 (germline): SQVTM, ANQGSEA. The V gene end was trimmed by 3 bases and the J gene end by 5 bases; junction bases not matched to a gene: 6. The CDR3 nucleotides are TGCAGCGTTGACACAGGGGCAAGGGAGACCCAGTACTTC. It yields the protein CSVDTGARETQYF.

This clone was detected once. V gene TRBV6-6 combines with J gene TRBJ1-5; D is unresolved. V lost 2 bases and J 4 bases, leaving 6 bases between the germline ends. The CDR3 contains 13 residues. Germline V CDR1 and CDR2: MNHNY, SVGAGI (reference sequence). CDR3 protein: CASSYRQNQPQHF. The CDR3 bases are TGTGCCAGCAGTTACAGACAAAATCAGCCCCAGCATTTT.

The chain joins TRBV19 to TRBJ2-5; 8 bases are shared with TRBD1. Per the germline V gene, CDR1 is LNHDA and CDR2 is SQIVND (reference sequence). The J segment lost 0 bases and the V segment lost 4 bases, leaving 4 bases of the junction unmatched. This CDR3 spans 15 amino acids. This chain's CDR3 is CASSTGTGDQETQYF. Here the CDR3 DNA reads TGTGCCAGTAGTACTGGGACAGGAGACCAAGAGACCCAGTACTTC.

This chain joins TRBV3-1 (or the pseudogene TRBV3-2) and TRBJ1-5, with unresolved D. The CDR3 covers 14 residues. The V gene's germline CDR1 is LGHDT and CDR2 YNNKEL (reference sequence). V was shortened by 0 bases and J by 7 bases, with 10 bases between the two germline ends. The CDR3 DNA reads as TGTGCCAGCAGCCAAGATTGGGGAGCCCAGCCCCAGCATTTT. Protein sequence: CASSQDWGAQPQHF.

CDR3 bases: TGTGCCAGCAGTAAGGGGTACACTGAAGCTTTCTTT. It encodes CASSKGYTEAFF. The chain is built from TRBV6-1 and TRBJ1-1; TRBD1 might be the D (5 bases). The CDR3 covers 12 residues. Looked up from germline, CDR1 is MNHNS and CDR2 is SASEGT. V lost 5 bases and J 3 bases, leaving 7 bases between the germline ends.

Turning to this clone: Other DNA sequences in this specimen translate into the identical CDR3. This chain connects TRBV27 to TRBJ1-2, with D possibly matching TRBD1 (5 bases). The germline CDR1 and CDR2 sequences are MNHEY and SMNVEV (reference sequence). This CDR3 is built from 13 residues. Trimming cost V 2 bases and J 4 bases, with 8 bases left between them. The CDR3 sequence is CASSLGQGYGYTF. CDR3 bases: TGTGCCAGCAGTTTAGGTCAGGGCTATGGCTACACCTTC.